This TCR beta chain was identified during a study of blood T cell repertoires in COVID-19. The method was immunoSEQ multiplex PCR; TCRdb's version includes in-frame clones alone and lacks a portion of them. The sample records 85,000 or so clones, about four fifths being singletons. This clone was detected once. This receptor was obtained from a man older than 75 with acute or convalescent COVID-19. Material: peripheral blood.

The CDR3 nucleotides read TGTGCCAGCAGTTCCGTTTCGGGTCAGCCCCAGCATTTT. Translated: CASSSVSGQPQHF. The V and J genes are TRBV12-3 or TRBV12-4 and TRBJ1-5; D uncertain. This CDR3 region has 13 residues. V gave up 4 bases and J gave up 6 bases, with 10 bases separating them.